This T cell receptor (beta chain) was captured in a study of T cells in Graves' hyperthyroidism and ophthalmopathy. Cells are PBMCs isolated from 10 ml of fresh blood. The V segment lost 3 bases and the J segment 2 bases; nucleotides outside the gene matches: 4. The length of the CDR3 is 16 residues. Germline lookup yields CDR1 SGHTA and CDR2 FQGNSA. Researchers took RNA transcripts and amplified the TCR beta CDR3 regions from them. The TCR CDR3 was amplified in a first-round RT-PCR using the HTBI primer set. Via MiXCR, TCRdb re-called the multiplex PCR reads, giving one row per CDR3 protein. The table has about 360,000 distinct CDR3 sequences, about 13% seen once.

Sequencing input: blood. The chain combines TRBV7-2 with TRBJ2-3, with 11 positions matching TRBD2. The sequence was obtained from a young woman with Graves' hyperthyroidism. This CDR3 is CASSLTSGVPTDTQYF. CDR3 in DNA: TGTGCCAGCAGCTTGACTAGCGGGGTGCCCACAGATACGCAGTATTTT.